A single sample gave rise to the 3 T cell receptor beta chains below, sequenced in a study of T cell responses to AZD1222 COVID-19 vaccine. Generated by immunoSEQ multiplex PCR, the TCRdb table keeps only in-frame clones and is missing some. The repertoire has roughly 120,000 clones, about nine tenths of them found once; the top ten carry approximately 2.7%. The specimen comprised peripheral blood, sampled 28 days after the second AZD1222 dose. The receptors originated from an adult who received the AZD1222 COVID-19 vaccine.

J is TRBJ2-7 and V is TRBV4-1; TRBD2 aligns across 11 bases. This CDR3 region has 17 residues. The V and J ends lost 1 base and 5 bases, in that order; junction bases with no gene match: 10. Germline loops: CDR1 MGHRA, CDR2 YSYEKL. The CDR3 DNA sequence: TGCGCCAGCAGCCAAGGTAGCGGGGGGGCCAATCACCACGAGCAGTACTTC. Protein sequence: CASSQGSGGANHHEQYF.

This clone was observed once. In nucleotides, the CDR3 is TGTGCCAGCAGCGCGACCAGGGGGGCCAACGTCCTGACTTTC. This gives the protein CASSATRGANVLTF. The V call is TRBV9, the J call TRBJ2-6; D remains unclear. The CDR3 covers 14 residues. Trimming stripped 3 bases from V and 4 bases from J, with 8 bases between. Germline loops: CDR1 SGDLS, CDR2 YYNGEE.

The rearrangement uses TRBV6-5 and TRBJ2-7; TRBD2 aligns across 9 bases. This CDR3 is 15 amino acids long. After removal of 7 bases from V and 5 bases from J, the junction contained 12 bases not matched to a gene. In germline, CDR1 is MNHEY, CDR2 SVGAGI. As DNA, the CDR3 is TGTGCCAGCAACAAATGGGGGCGGGAGGGCGACGAGCAGTACTTC. It codes for CASNKWGREGDEQYF.